This is a list of T cell receptor beta chains from one sample in a study of spatial heterogeneity in lung cancer. MiXCR, applied by TCRdb to the 5' RACE reads, yields one record per CDR3 protein. The sample contains under 15,000 distinct CDR3 sequences, 4% to 5% of which appear only once. The starting material was lung tumor tissue, obtained at surgery. These receptors originate from a female donor with early-stage non-small cell lung cancer. Both conserved end residues are part of each CDR3. Each record gives: CDR3 protein, CDR3 DNA, V gene, clone size, D gene, J gene. The D gene is left open where the match is weak. Where a row states a size, it is once, few, many or the class of an expanded clone; other rows omit it.

CASSLDDRFYNGQFF	TGTGCCAGCAGCTTAGACGACAGGTTTTACAATGGGCAGTTCTTC	TRBV11-2	once	NA	TRBJ2-1
CASSLEFQAAGNTIYF	TGCGCCAGCAGCTTGGAGTTCCAGGCGGCTGGAAACACCATATATTTT	TRBV5-1	many	NA	TRBJ1-3
CASSLGAGPGDTQYF	TGTGCCAGCAGTTTAGGCGCAGGGCCGGGAGATACGCAGTATTTT	TRBV27	many	NA	TRBJ2-3
CASSLGLDEQYF	TGTGCCAGCAGCTTGGGACTCGACGAGCAGTACTTC	TRBV5-6	many	NA	TRBJ2-7
CASSSVKSAYNEQFF	TGTGCCAGCAGCTCCGTCAAGTCCGCCTACAATGAGCAGTTCTTC	TRBV7-9	many	NA	TRBJ2-1
CASSFQSQDTQYF	TGTGCCAGCAGCTTCCAATCTCAAGATACGCAGTATTTT	TRBV7-9	many	NA	TRBJ2-3
CASSLAWSQGRDEQYF	TGCGCCAGCAGCTTGGCCTGGTCGCAGGGGAGAGACGAGCAGTACTTC	TRBV5-1	many	NA	TRBJ2-7
CASSLTSMPTDTGELFF	TGTGCCAGCAGCTTAACATCAATGCCCACGGATACCGGGGAGCTGTTTTTT	TRBV7-9	medium-sized	NA	TRBJ2-2
CASSQQQGVLSYEQYF	TGCGCCAGCAGCCAGCAACAGGGGGTCCTTTCCTACGAGCAGTACTTC	TRBV5-1	few	TRBD1	TRBJ2-7
CASTVGTGYEKLFF	TGTGCCAGCACCGTGGGGACAGGATATGAAAAACTGTTTTTT	TRBV7-2	few	TRBD1	TRBJ1-4
CASSVLGTDTQYF	TGTGCCAGCAGTGTGCTGGGCACAGATACGCAGTATTTT	TRBV6-1	many	NA	TRBJ2-3
CASTLKGSNTEAFF	TGTGCTAGCACCCTCAAGGGCTCGAACACTGAAGCTTTCTTT	TRBV2	NA	NA	TRBJ1-1
CASSFADSQYF	TGTGCCAGCAGCTTCGCGGACTCGCAGTATTTT	TRBV7-2	few	NA	TRBJ2-3
CASSPRTGYWVTEAFF	TGTGCCAGCAGCCCTCGGACAGGGTATTGGGTCACTGAAGCTTTCTTT	TRBV6-1	many	TRBD1	TRBJ1-1